The 14 T cell receptor beta chains below come from one sample, sequenced in a study of identical twins. TCRdb analysed the 5' RACE reads with MiXCR anew, one entry per CDR3 protein. Here the sample spans about 160,000 distinct CDR3 sequences, approximately 4% being singletons. Material for sequencing was memory T cells sorted from blood. The receptor source for this set is a man younger than 30 in good health.

This clonotype showed up many times. J is TRBJ2-1 and V is TRBV30; unclear D gene. Trimming removed 5 bases from V and 10 bases from J, with 9 bases in between. CDR3 size: 10 residues. CDR1 is GTSNPN, CDR2 SVGIG, per germline (reference sequence). CDR3 sequence: CAWRRLEQFF. CDR3 bases: TGTGCCTGGCGCCGTTTGGAGCAGTTCTTC.

This clonotype was counted ten times or more. The chain links TRBV6-5 to TRBJ2-2; D is unresolved. The CDR3 loop spans 12 amino acids. The germline gives CDR1 MNHEY, CDR2 SVGAGI. Trimming shortened V by 7 bases and J by 0 bases, and 3 bases separated the two germline ends. The CDR3, as DNA: TGTGCCAGCACCACGAACACCGGGGAGCTGTTTTTT. Translating it yields CASTTNTGELFF.

This clonotype was counted at least ten times. The rearrangement uses TRBV9 and TRBJ2-3; the D call may be TRBD1 or TRBD2 (6 bases each). This CDR3 comprises 13 residues. The germline CDR1 and CDR2 sequences are SGDLS and YYNGEE. V was clipped by 6 bases and J by 3 bases, with 11 bases between them. The CDR3 bases are TGTGCCAGCAAGGGGGGATCAACAGATACGCAGTATTTT. Its translation: CASKGGSTDTQYF. Variable domain in full (rest from reference TRBV9 and TRBJ2-3): DSGVTQTPKHLITATGQRVTLRCSPRSGDLSVYWYQQSLDQGLQFLIQYYNGEERAKGNILERFSAQQFPDLHSELNLSSLELGDSALYFCASKGGSTDTQYFGPGTRLTVL.

This clonotype was found many times. V is TRBV28 and J is TRBJ2-2; D is perhaps TRBD1 (6 bases). The CDR3 has 13 residues. CDR1 MDHEN and CDR2 SYDVKM come from the germline V gene. V was trimmed by 6 bases and J by 8 bases, leaving 13 bases between them. CDR3 DNA sequence: TGTGCCAGCAGGACAGGAGCCATGGGGGAGCTGTTTTTT. Residues: CASRTGAMGELFF.

This clonotype was detected many times. The chain links TRBV14 to TRBJ2-1; D is unclear. Trimming pared 0 bases from V and 8 bases from J, leaving 14 bases between. The CDR3 extends over 15 amino acids. Germline CDR1 and CDR2: SGHDN and FVKESK. CDR3 DNA sequence: TGTGCCAGCAGCCAAGATTGGAACGTAGGCGATGAGCAGTTCTTC. Its protein product is CASSQDWNVGDEQFF.

This clonotype was counted only a few times. The chain employs TRBV28 and TRBJ2-3; TRBD2 aligns across 11 bases. The CDR3 is 15 residues long. The germline gives CDR1 MDHEN, CDR2 SYDVKM. Germline trimming cut 8 bases from V and 1 base from J; bases unmatched to any gene: 5. The CDR3 DNA is TGTGCCAGCCGATTAGCGGGAGGGCGCACAGATACGCAGTATTTT. Protein sequence: CASRLAGGRTDTQYF.

Ten or more counts support this clonotype. The V gene is TRBV5-1, the J gene TRBJ1-2, with D possibly matching TRBD1 (6 bases). V lost 0 bases, J lost 3 bases, and 9 bases lay in between. The CDR3 runs to 14 residues. Germline CDR1 SGHRS, CDR2 YFSETQ. In DNA form, the CDR3 reads TGCGCCAGCAGCTTGGTCGGGGGCGACTATGGCTACACCTTC. This translates into CASSLVGGDYGYTF.

Turning to this clonotype: The CDR3 does not end in the conserved phenylalanine or tryptophan, so this is likely a read error. The rearrangement uses TRBV5-1 and TRBJ2-3; 13 nucleotides align to TRBD2. CDR3 size: 16 residues. J gave up 4 bases and V 0 bases, and 2 bases lay outside the gene matches. Germline V gene data show CDR1 as SGHRS and CDR2 as YFSETQ. CDR3 in amino acids: CASSLDGLAGADTQYK. CDR3 coding DNA: TGCGCCAGCAGCTTGGATGGACTAGCGGGAGCAGATACGCAGTATAAA.

This clonotype appeared many times. The rearrangement links TRBV12-3 or TRBV12-4 to TRBJ1-2; D gene uncertain. CDR3 length: 15 amino acids. The V and J ends lost 5 bases and 8 bases respectively, with 21 bases between them. The DNA of the CDR3 is TGTGCCAGCAGTGTTAGTCCCAGGATCTCACCGGGCTACACCTTC. Translation: CASSVSPRISPGYTF.

This clonotype was counted ten times or more. This chain links TRBV3-1 with TRBJ2-5; 7 nucleotides line up with TRBD1. The junction had 2 bases not matched to a gene; V was cut back by 6 bases and J by 1 base. From germline, CDR1 is LGHDT and CDR2 YNNKEL (reference sequence). The CDR3 runs 13 residues. This CDR3 reads CASRWDSQETQYF. The CDR3 nucleotides are TGTGCCAGCAGGTGGGACAGCCAAGAGACCCAGTACTTC.

There are many counts of this clonotype. The rearrangement links TRBV6-2 or TRBV6-3 to TRBJ2-7; a weak D match, TRBD2 (6 bases). Germline V lookup: CDR1 MNHEY, CDR2 SVGEGT. This CDR3 spans 15 amino acids. V lost 6 bases and J 7 bases, leaving 22 bases between the germline ends. For the CDR3, the DNA is TGTGCCAGCAGCCCAGGGTCGACTAGGGCTAAAGAGCAGTACTTC. Protein: CASSPGSTRAKEQYF.

This clonotype appeared many times. V gene TRBV5-1 combines with J gene TRBJ2-1; 11 bases align to TRBD2. V trimming: 1 base; J trimming: 6 bases; junction bases outside the gene matches: 9. The CDR3 spans 17 residues. Germline CDR1 SGHRS, CDR2 YFSETQ. The CDR3 region has the DNA TGCGCCAGCAGCTTGAGGGCTAGCGGGAGGAATGCCAATGAGCAGTTCTTC. Translating gives CASSLRASGRNANEQFF.

This clonotype has at least ten counts. The chain combines TRBV30 with TRBJ2-3; 10 bases are shared with TRBD2. Trimming took 4 bases from V and 7 from J; bases not matched to a gene: 8. There are 14 residues in the CDR3. CDR1 and CDR2 (germline): GTSNPN, SVGIG (reference sequence). Here the CDR3 DNA reads TGTGCCTGGATGCTAGCGGGAGTACTAAATACGCAGTATTTT. This codes for CAWMLAGVLNTQYF.

This clonotype occurred a few times. The rearrangement links TRBV20-1 to TRBJ2-3; TRBD2 aligns across 13 bases. The V and J ends lost 2 bases and 4 bases, in that order; junction bases with no gene match: 6. The CDR3 loop spans 16 amino acids. Germline values: CDR1 DFQATT, CDR2 SNEGSKA (reference sequence). The CDR3 protein is CSARSLLAGGSDTQYF. CDR3 bases: TGCAGTGCTAGATCCTTACTAGCGGGAGGGTCAGATACGCAGTATTTT.